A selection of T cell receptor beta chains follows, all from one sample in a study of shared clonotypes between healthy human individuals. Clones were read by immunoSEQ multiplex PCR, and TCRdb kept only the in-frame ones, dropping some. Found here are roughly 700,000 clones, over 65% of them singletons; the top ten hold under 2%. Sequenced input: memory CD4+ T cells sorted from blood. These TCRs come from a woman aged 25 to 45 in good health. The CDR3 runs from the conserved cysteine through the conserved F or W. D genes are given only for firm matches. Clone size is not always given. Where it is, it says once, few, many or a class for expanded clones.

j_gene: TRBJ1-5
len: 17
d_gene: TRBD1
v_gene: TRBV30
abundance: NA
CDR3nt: TGTGCCTGGAGTGCCGTCCGGGACAGCCATGCCAATCAGCCCCAGCATTTT
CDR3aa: CAWSAVRDSHANQPQHF

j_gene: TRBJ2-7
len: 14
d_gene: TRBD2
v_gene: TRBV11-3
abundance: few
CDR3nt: TGTGCCAGCAGCCAAGGGAGGGGATCAAACGAGCAGTACTTC
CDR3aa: CASSQGRGSNEQYF

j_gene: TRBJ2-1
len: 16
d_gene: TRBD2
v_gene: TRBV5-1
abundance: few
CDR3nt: TGCGCCAGCAGACGGCCTAGCGGCAGCTCCTACAATGAGCAGTTCTTC
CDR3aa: CASRRPSGSSYNEQFF

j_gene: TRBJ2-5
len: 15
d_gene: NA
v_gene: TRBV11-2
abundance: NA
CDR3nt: TGTGCCAGCAGCTTAGTCCGGAATTACCAAGAGACCCAGTACTTC
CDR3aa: CASSLVRNYQETQYF

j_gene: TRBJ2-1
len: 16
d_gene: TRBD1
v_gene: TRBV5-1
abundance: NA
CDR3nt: TGCGCCAGCAGCTTACAAAGACAGGGGATGGGGAATGAGCAGTTCTTC
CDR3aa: CASSLQRQGMGNEQFF

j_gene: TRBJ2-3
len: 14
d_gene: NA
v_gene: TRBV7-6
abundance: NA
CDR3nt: TGTGCCAGCAGCTTCGGGCAGGGGTCAGATACGCAGTATTTT
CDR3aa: CASSFGQGSDTQYF

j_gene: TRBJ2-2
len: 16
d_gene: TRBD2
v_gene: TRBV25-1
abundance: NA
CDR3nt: TGTGCCAGCAGTGCGTATAGCGGGAGAGGGTCCGGGGAGCTGTTTTTT
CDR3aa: CASSAYSGRGSGELFF

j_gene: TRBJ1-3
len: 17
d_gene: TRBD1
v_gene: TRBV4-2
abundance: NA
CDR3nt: TGTGCCAGCAGCCAAGAAAGGTGGGGACAGGGTGGAAACACCATATATTTT
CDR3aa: CASSQERWGQGGNTIYF

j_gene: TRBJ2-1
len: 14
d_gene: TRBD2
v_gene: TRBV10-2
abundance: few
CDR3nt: TGCGCCAGCAAGCTAGCGGGAGGGCGAGGTGAGCAGTTCTTC
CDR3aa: CASKLAGGRGEQFF

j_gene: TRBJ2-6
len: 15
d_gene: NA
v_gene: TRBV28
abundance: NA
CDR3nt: TGTGCCAGCAGTTTATCCGGGTACGGGGCCAACGTCCTGACTTTC
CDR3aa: CASSLSGYGANVLTF

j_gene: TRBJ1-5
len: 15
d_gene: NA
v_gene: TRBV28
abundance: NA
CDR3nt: TGTGCCAGCAGTTTATTTCGGGGAGGCGATCAGCCCCAGCATTTT
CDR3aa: CASSLFRGGDQPQHF

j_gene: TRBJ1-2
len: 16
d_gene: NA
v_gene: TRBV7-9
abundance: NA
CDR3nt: TGTGCCAGCAGCTTGATGACAGGCCGCCGAAACTATGGCTACACCTTC
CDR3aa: CASSLMTGRRNYGYTF

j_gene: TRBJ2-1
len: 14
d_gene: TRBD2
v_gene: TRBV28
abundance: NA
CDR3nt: TGTGCCAGCAACCAAGCGGGAGCCGGCAATGAGCAGTTCTTC
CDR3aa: CASNQAGAGNEQFF

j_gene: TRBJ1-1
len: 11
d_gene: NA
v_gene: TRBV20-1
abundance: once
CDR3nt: TGCAGTGCCCAGAGTGGGTTTGCGGCTTTCTTT
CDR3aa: CSAQSGFAAFF

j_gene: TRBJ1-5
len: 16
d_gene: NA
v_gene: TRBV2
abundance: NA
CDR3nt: TGTGCCAGCAGTGGGCCCGGTGGGGGGTTCAATCAGCCCCAGCATTTT
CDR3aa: CASSGPGGGFNQPQHF

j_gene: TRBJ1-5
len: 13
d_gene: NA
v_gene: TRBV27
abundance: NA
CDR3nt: TGTGCCAGCAGCCCTCGGTCCGATCAGCCCCAGCATTTT
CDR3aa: CASSPRSDQPQHF

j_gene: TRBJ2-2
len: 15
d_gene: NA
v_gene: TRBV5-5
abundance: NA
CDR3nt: TGTGCCAGCAGCCTGTGGACGGGCGTCGGCGGGGAGCTGTTTTTT
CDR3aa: CASSLWTGVGGELFF

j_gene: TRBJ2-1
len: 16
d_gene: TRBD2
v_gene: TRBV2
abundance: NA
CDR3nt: TGTGCCAGCACCGAAACAGCGGGAGGCACCTACAATGAGCAGTTCTTC
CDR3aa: CASTETAGGTYNEQFF

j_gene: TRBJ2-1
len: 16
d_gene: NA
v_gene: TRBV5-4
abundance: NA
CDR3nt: TGTGCCAGCAGCTCGCAGGCTCGCTCTTCCTACAATGAGCAGTTCTTC
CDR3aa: CASSSQARSSYNEQFF

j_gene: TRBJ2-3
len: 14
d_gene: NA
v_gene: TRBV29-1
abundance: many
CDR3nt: TGCAGCGTGACTACTGGAGGGCCCTCAAATACGCAGTATTTT
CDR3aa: CSVTTGGPSNTQYF

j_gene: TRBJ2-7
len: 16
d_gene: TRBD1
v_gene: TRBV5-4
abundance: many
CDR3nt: TGTGCCAGCAGCCTCACGACAGGGGGATCCATTGACGAGCAGTACTTC
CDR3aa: CASSLTTGGSIDEQYF

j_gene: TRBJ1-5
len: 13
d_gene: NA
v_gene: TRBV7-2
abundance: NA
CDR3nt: TGTGCCAGCAGCCGGACAGCCTATCAGCCCCAGCATTTT
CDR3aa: CASSRTAYQPQHF

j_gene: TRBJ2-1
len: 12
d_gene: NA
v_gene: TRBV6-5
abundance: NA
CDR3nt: TGTGCCAGCCTCGGGAACTCGAATGAGCAGTTCTTC
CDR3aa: CASLGNSNEQFF

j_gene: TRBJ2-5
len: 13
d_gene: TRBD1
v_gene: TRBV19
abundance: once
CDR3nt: TGTGCCAGTAGTGCGGACAGGGTGGAGACCCAGTACTTC
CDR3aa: CASSADRVETQYF

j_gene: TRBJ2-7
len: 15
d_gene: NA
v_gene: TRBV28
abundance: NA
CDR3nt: TGTGCCAGCAGTTTTCTGGGCCTCAGGGACTACGAGCAGTACTTC
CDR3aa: CASSFLGLRDYEQYF

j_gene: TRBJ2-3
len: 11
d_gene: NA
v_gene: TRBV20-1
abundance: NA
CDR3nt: TGCAGTTCTTTCCGGGCAAATACGCAGTATTTT
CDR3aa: CSSFRANTQYF

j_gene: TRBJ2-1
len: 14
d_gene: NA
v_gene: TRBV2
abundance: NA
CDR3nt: TGTGCCAGCAGTGAGGAGGGAGTGGGTAATGAGCAGTTCTTC
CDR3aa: CASSEEGVGNEQFF

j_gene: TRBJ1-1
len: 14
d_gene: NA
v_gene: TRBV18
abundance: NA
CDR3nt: TGTGCCAGCTCCGCCCGAGGGGTGAACACTGAAGCTTTCTTT
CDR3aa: CASSARGVNTEAFF

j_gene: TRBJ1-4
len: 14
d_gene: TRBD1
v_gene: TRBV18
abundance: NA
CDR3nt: TGTGCCAGCTCACCACTTGGACAGGATGAAAAACTGTTTTTT
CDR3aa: CASSPLGQDEKLFF

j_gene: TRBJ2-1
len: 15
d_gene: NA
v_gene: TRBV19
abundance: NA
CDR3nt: TGTGCCAGTAGTCCGGGCCGACAGGTCTACAATGAGCAGTTCTTC
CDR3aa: CASSPGRQVYNEQFF

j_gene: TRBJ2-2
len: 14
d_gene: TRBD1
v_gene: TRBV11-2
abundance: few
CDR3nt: TGTGCCAGCAGCTCGGACAGGGTAGCTGGGGAGCTGTTTTTT
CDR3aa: CASSSDRVAGELFF

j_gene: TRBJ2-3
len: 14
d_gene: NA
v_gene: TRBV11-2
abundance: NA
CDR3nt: TGTGCCAGCAGCTTAGAGCGATCTACAGATACGCAGTATTTT
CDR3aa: CASSLERSTDTQYF

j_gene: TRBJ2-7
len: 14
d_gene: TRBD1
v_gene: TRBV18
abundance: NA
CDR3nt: TGTGCCAGCTCACCGACAGGGTTCGAGTACGAGCAGTACTTC
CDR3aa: CASSPTGFEYEQYF

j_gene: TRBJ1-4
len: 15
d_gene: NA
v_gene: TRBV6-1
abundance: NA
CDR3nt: TGTGCCAGCAGTGAATTGTGGCAGAGAAATGAAAAACTGTTTTTT
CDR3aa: CASSELWQRNEKLFF

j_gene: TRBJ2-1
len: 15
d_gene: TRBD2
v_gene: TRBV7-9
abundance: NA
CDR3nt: TGTGCCAGCAGCTTGGGACTAGCGGGAGTCGAAGAGCAGTTCTTC
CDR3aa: CASSLGLAGVEEQFF

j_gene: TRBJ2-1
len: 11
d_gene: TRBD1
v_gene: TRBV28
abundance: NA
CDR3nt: TGTGCCAGCAGGCGTGGGACAGAGAAGTTCTTC
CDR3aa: CASRRGTEKFF

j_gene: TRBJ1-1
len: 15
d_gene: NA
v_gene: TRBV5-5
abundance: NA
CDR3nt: TGTGCCAGCAGTCAATATCAGACGGACCACACTGAAGCTTTCTTT
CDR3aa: CASSQYQTDHTEAFF

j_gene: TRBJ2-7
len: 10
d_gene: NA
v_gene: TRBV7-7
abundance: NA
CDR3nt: TGTGCCAGCAACCACTACGAGCAGTACTTC
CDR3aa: CASNHYEQYF

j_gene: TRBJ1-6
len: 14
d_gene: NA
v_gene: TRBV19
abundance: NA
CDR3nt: TGTGCCAGTAAGGCTGGACTTCATAATTCACCCCTCCACTTT
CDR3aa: CASKAGLHNSPLHF